This entry lists 21 T cell receptor beta chains sequenced from one sample in a study of blood T cell repertoires in COVID-19. Only in-frame clones appear in the TCRdb table, and some are missing; sequencing was by immunoSEQ multiplex PCR. There are 300,000 to 400,000 clones in the sample; around 86% occur only once, and 3.5% to 4.5% lies in the top ten. Sequencing input: PBMCs or T cells enriched from blood (not recorded which). These receptors came from a woman between 40 and 55 years old with acute COVID-19.

This chain connects TRBV18 to TRBJ1-6; tentatively, D is TRBD1 (5 bases). Between the trimmed V and J ends, which lost 3 bases and 5 bases, there was a span of 29 bases. Per the germline V gene, CDR1 is KGHSH and CDR2 is LQKENI. The CDR3 contains 21 residues. CDR3 sequence reads: CASSPLELQLYLGQHNSPLHF. The CDR3 DNA sequence: TGTGCCAGCTCACCCCTCGAACTCCAACTGTATCTCGGACAACATAATTCACCCCTCCACTTT. Full variable domain (remainder filled in from reference TRBV18 and TRBJ1-6): NAGVMQNPRHLVRRRGQEARLRCSPMKGHSHVYWYRQLPEEGLKFMVYLQKENIIDESGMPKERFSAEFPKEGPSILRIQQVVRGDSAAYFCASSPLELQLYLGQHNSPLHFGNGTRLTVT.

The rearrangement uses TRBV27 and TRBJ2-1; 10 bases align to TRBD2. The CDR3 covers 14 residues. Germline CDR1 and CDR2: MNHEY and SMNVEV (reference sequence). Unmatched junction bases numbered 3, after V lost 7 bases and J lost 3 bases. The CDR3 bases are TGTGCCAGCAAGCGGGAGGGCCGCTACAATGAGCAGTTCTTC. It codes for CASKREGRYNEQFF.

The gene calls are TRBV12-5 and TRBJ1-5; 7 nucleotides line up with TRBD1. Per the germline V gene, CDR1 is LGHNT and CDR2 is FRNRAP. Trimming at V came to 5 bases and at J to 4 bases, leaving 11 bases not matched to a gene. This CDR3 comprises 16 residues. This CDR3 is CASGMTLGTVNQPQHF. The CDR3 DNA is TGTGCTAGTGGTATGACCCTAGGGACAGTAAATCAGCCCCAGCATTTT.

This rearrangement joins TRBV18 to TRBJ2-1, with 11 nucleotides matching TRBD1. CDR1 is KGHSH and CDR2 is LQKENI in the germline V gene. V lost 3 bases, J lost 3 bases, and 10 bases stayed unmatched. The CDR3 has 18 residues. The CDR3 DNA follows: TGTGCCAGCTCACCCGGCCTCCTCGGGACAGGGGGCTACAATGAGCAGTTCTTC. Translation: CASSPGLLGTGGYNEQFF.

The V and J genes are TRBV7-6 and TRBJ2-3, with D possibly TRBD2 on 6 matching bases. This CDR3 region has 16 residues. V was pared by 0 bases and J by 0 bases, with 10 bases between. Germline assignment: CDR1 SGHVS and CDR2 FNYEAQ. CDR3 in DNA: TGTGCCAGCAGCTTAGCCGGGGGTGCTAGCACAGATACGCAGTATTTT. Encoded protein: CASSLAGGASTDTQYF.

This clone turned up a few times. This sequence joins TRBV4-3 and TRBJ1-4; D is possibly TRBD1 (5 bases). Germline V gene data show CDR1 as LGHNA and CDR2 as YSLEER. The germline V and J ends were trimmed by 0 bases and 7 bases, with 9 bases remaining between them. The CDR3 totals 14 residues. The CDR3 spells CASSQDWGGEKLFF. The DNA for the CDR3 is TGCGCCAGCAGCCAAGATTGGGGGGGTGAAAAACTGTTTTTT.

The genes are TRBV5-4 and TRBJ1-3; no firm D call. Trimming took off 0 bases at V and 2 bases at J, with 6 bases between the two ends. The CDR3 sequence is 14 residues long. CDR1 and CDR2 from the germline V gene are SGHNT and YYREEE (reference sequence). The CDR3 DNA is TGTGCCAGCAGCTTGGCCGGGGCTGGAAACACCATATATTTT. It specifies CASSLAGAGNTIYF. The variable domain in full, completed from reference TRBV5-4 and TRBJ1-3, reads ETGVTQSPTHLIKTRGQQVTLRCSSQSGHNTVSWYQQALGQGPQFIFQYYREEENGRGNFPPRFSGLQFPNYSSELNVNALELDDSALYLCASSLAGAGNTIYFGEGSWLTVV.

This rearrangement joins TRBV27 to TRBJ2-7; 11 bases are a match to TRBD2. Germline CDR1 reads MNHEY; CDR2 reads SMNVEV (reference sequence). The CDR3 covers 16 residues. The trim removed 5 bases at V and 4 bases at J, leaving 10 bases unmatched. The CDR3 loop reads CASSELGLAGGYEQYF. The CDR3 nucleotides read TGTGCCAGCAGTGAACTAGGGCTAGCGGGGGGATACGAGCAGTACTTC.

The chain combines TRBV5-8 with TRBJ2-1, with D possibly TRBD1 on 5 matching bases. Trimming removed 2 bases at V and 2 bases at J, with 14 bases between. CDR3 size: 16 residues. Germline V gives CDR1 SGHTS, CDR2 YDEGEE. CDR3 region: CASSLSVGVTYNEQFF. The CDR3 DNA is TGTGCCAGCAGCTTATCCGTAGGGGTCACCTACAATGAGCAGTTCTTC.

This clone appeared once. The identical CDR3 is also encoded by other nucleotide sequences in the sample. The V and J genes are TRBV9 and TRBJ2-1, with 9 bases lining up with TRBD2. The ends lost 0 bases at V and 2 bases at J; junction bases unmatched: 0. CDR1 and CDR2 (germline): SGDLS, YYNGEE. The CDR3 consists of 15 residues. The DNA of the CDR3 is TGTGCCAGCAGCGTAGGCGGGGGGGCCTACAATGAGCAGTTCTTC. It codes for CASSVGGGAYNEQFF.

The chain uses TRBV15 and TRBJ2-7, with unresolved D. The germline CDR1 and CDR2 sequences are LNHNV and YYDKDF (reference sequence). This CDR3 contains 12 residues. Deletions cut 3 bases from V and 5 bases from J, with 8 bases between. The CDR3: CATSSRVNEQYF. The CDR3 DNA is TGTGCCACCAGCAGCCGCGTAAACGAGCAGTACTTC.

The chain employs TRBV20-1 and TRBJ1-3; D is uncertain. CDR1 is DFQATT, CDR2 SNEGSKA, per germline (reference sequence). The V end lost 3 bases, the J end lost 4 bases, and 10 bases lay between the germline ends. The CDR3 runs 13 residues. The CDR3 is CSASLVSGNTIYF. In DNA form, the CDR3 reads TGCAGTGCTAGTTTAGTATCCGGAAACACCATATATTTT.

In this sample, this clone turned up once. The rearrangement joins TRBV6-5 to TRBJ1-2; D remains unclear. The V end was cut by 7 bases, the J end by 4 bases, with 19 bases between. This CDR3 has 15 amino acids. Germline loops: CDR1 MNHEY, CDR2 SVGAGI. In DNA form, the CDR3 reads TGTGCCAGCACCTCAGTGGGGTTGGGGAGCTATGGCTACACCTTC. Protein sequence: CASTSVGLGSYGYTF.

On this clone: The sample contains more than one DNA sequence encoding this CDR3. The chain carries TRBV7-9 and TRBJ1-5; a weak D match, TRBD1 (6 bases). Trimming pared 3 bases from V and 3 bases from J, leaving 9 bases between. In germline, CDR1 is SEHNR, CDR2 FQNEAQ (reference sequence). The CDR3 is 14 amino acids. The DNA for the CDR3 is TGTGCCAGCAGCTTGGGGACACACAATCAGCCCCAGCATTTT. Its protein is CASSLGTHNQPQHF.

The chain is built from TRBV7-9 and TRBJ2-2; 12 bases are a match to TRBD2. The germline gives CDR1 SEHNR, CDR2 FQNEAQ (reference sequence). The CDR3 consists of 17 residues. Germline trimming cut 6 bases from V and 4 bases from J; bases unmatched to any gene: 9. The CDR3 is CASRSGLAGSFTGELFF. The CDR3 DNA sequence: TGTGCCAGCAGGTCCGGACTAGCGGGATCATTCACCGGGGAGCTGTTTTTT.

The chain has TRBV28 and TRBJ1-1, with D hard to call. Germline CDR1 is MDHEN and CDR2 is SYDVKM. The CDR3 is 13 amino acids. V lost 3 bases and J lost 11, with 16 bases in between. The CDR3 nucleotides are TGTGCCAGCAGTTTTCAGGTGGATAGTAGGGCTTTCTTT. Protein product: CASSFQVDSRAFF. The entire variable domain, with the rest obtained from reference TRBV28 and TRBJ1-1, is as follows: DVKVTQSSRYLVKRTGEKVFLECVQDMDHENMFWYRQDPGLGLRLIYFSYDVKMKEKGDIPEGYSVSREKKERFSLILESASTNQTSMYLCASSFQVDSRAFFGQGTRLTVV.

The sample holds one count of this clone. This chain connects TRBV5-1 to TRBJ1-2; possibly TRBD1 for D (6 bases). This CDR3 has 15 amino acids. Germline CDR1 SGHRS, CDR2 YFSETQ. V lost 0 bases to trimming and J lost 4 bases, with 13 bases between them. The CDR3 nucleotides are TGCGCCAGCAGCTTGGTGGCAGGGGAAGGCTATGGCTACACCTTC. It codes for CASSLVAGEGYGYTF.

The CDR3 DNA reads TGTGCCAGCAGTTACGTCGGACAGGGAGACACTGAAGCTTTCTTT. Its translation is CASSYVGQGDTEAFF. The V call is TRBV6-2 or TRBV6-3, the J call TRBJ1-1; TRBD1 matches 8 bases. This CDR3 contains 15 residues. Germline V gene lookup returns CDR1 MNHEY and CDR2 SVGEGT. The V gene end was trimmed by 2 bases and the J gene end by 3 bases; junction bases not matched to a gene: 5.

V is TRBV27 and J is TRBJ2-1; 7 nucleotides match TRBD1. This CDR3 has 11 residues. The J segment lost 6 bases and the V segment lost 7 bases, leaving 0 bases of the junction unmatched. Germline assignment: CDR1 MNHEY and CDR2 SMNVEV (reference sequence). The CDR3 coding sequence is TGTGCCAGCAACAGGGGCAATGAGCAGTTCTTC. Residues: CASNRGNEQFF.

The chain joins TRBV4-1 to TRBJ1-2; TRBD1 matches 12 bases. CDR3 size: 14 residues. Germline V gene sequence: CDR1 MGHRA, CDR2 YSYEKL. J was trimmed by 7 bases and V by 3 bases; bases with no gene match: 3. The DNA for the CDR3 is TGCGCCAGCAGCCAGGGGACAGGGGGCAGTGGCTACACCTTC. Its translation: CASSQGTGGSGYTF.

This clone was found many times. The chain links TRBV19 to TRBJ1-1; maybe TRBD1 (6 bases). V was clipped by 6 bases and J by 3 bases, with 23 bases between them. This CDR3 is 17 amino acids long. Per the germline V gene, CDR1 is LNHDA and CDR2 is SQIVND (reference sequence). CDR3 sequence: CASRLDPGKSGDTEAFF. CDR3 coding DNA: TGTGCCAGTAGGTTAGATCCGGGAAAGTCAGGGGACACTGAAGCTTTCTTT.